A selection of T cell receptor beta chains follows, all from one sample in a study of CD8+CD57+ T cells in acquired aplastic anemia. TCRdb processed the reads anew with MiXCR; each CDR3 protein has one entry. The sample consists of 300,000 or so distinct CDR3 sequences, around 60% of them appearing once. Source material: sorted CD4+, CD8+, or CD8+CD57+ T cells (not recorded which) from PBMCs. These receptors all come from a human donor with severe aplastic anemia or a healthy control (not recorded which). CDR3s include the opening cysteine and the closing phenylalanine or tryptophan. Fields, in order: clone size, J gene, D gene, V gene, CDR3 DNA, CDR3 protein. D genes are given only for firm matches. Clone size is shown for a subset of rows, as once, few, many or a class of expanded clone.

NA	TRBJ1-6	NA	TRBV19	TGTGCCAGTAGTATGGGCCGCTTCGAGGGGGGTTCACCCCTCCACTTT	CASSMGRFEGGSPLHF
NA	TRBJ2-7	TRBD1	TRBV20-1	TGCAGTGCTAGAGATGGCGGGACAGGGTCGTACGAGCAGTACTTC	CSARDGGTGSYEQYF
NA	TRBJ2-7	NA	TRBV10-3	TGTGCCATCAGTTCCGGGACGAACCCCTACGAGCAGTACTTC	CAISSGTNPYEQYF
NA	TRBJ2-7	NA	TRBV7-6	TGTGCCAGCAGCTTAGCCGCGTCTGGCTACGAGCAGTACTTC	CASSLAASGYEQYF
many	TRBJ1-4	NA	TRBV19	TGTGCCAGTTCCGTTCAGGGTAATGAAAAACTGTTTTTT	CASSVQGNEKLFF
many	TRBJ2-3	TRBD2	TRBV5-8	TGTGCCAGCAGCTTGCGGACTAGCGTAACCACAGATACGCAGTATTTT	CASSLRTSVTTDTQYF
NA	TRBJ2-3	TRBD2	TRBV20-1	TGCAGTGCTAGAGATCTCGGGCGGGGGAAGACAGATACGCAGTATTTT	CSARDLGRGKTDTQYF
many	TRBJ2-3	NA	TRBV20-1	TGCAGTGCTAGAGTCCCAACTAGCACAGATACGCAGTATTTT	CSARVPTSTDTQYF
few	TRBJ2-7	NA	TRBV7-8	TGTGCCAGCAGCGAGCAGACAGGCCCCTACGAGCAGTACTTC	CASSEQTGPYEQYF
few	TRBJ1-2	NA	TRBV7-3	TGTGCCAGCAGCTCCGGCGGGGATTCTACTGGCTACACCTTC	CASSSGGDSTGYTF
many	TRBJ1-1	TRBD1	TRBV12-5	TGTGCTAGTGGTACGCCCGGGACAGGGAATCGGAACACTGAAGCTTTCTTT	CASGTPGTGNRNTEAFF
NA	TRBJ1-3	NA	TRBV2	TGTGCCAGCAGTGAACTCCGGGGTGGAAACACCATATATTTT	CASSELRGGNTIYF
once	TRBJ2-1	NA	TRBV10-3	TGTGCCATCAGTGATCTGGGGGGTAACAATGAGCAGTTCTTC	CAISDLGGNNEQFF
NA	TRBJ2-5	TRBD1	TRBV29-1	TGCAGCGTTGAATACGGACAGGGTGGCGGGACCCAGTACTTC	CSVEYGQGGGTQYF
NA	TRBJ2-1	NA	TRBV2	TGTGCCAGCAGTGAGAAAACCGGCTCCTACAATGAGCAGTTCTTC	CASSEKTGSYNEQFF
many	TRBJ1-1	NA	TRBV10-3	TGTGCAAGCCCCGAAGATGGGGACACTGAAGCTTTCTTT	CASPEDGDTEAFF
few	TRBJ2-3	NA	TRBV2	TGTGCCAGCAGTGAAGCAGGAGATACGCAGTATTTT	CASSEAGDTQYF
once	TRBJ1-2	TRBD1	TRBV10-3	TGTGCCATCACGGGCACAGGGGGGTACTATGGCTACACCTTC	CAITGTGGYYGYTF
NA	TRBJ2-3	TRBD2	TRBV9	TGTGCCAGCAGCTTCCGGACTAGCGGATACACAGATACGCAGTATTTT	CASSFRTSGYTDTQYF
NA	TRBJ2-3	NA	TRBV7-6	TGTGCCAGCAGCTTAGCAGGGGTCCCCACAGATACGCAGTATTTT	CASSLAGVPTDTQYF
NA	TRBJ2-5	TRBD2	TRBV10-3	TGTGCCATCAAGCGGGGCGGCGAGACCCAGTACTTC	CAIKRGGETQYF
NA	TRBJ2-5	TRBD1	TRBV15	TGTGCCACCACCTTGGACAGGGGGCATGAGACCCAGTACTTC	CATTLDRGHETQYF
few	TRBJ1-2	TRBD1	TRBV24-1	TGTGCCACCAGCCAGGGGGCGCGCAACTATGGCTACACCTTC	CATSQGARNYGYTF
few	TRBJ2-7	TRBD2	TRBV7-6	TGTGCCAGCAGCTTAGTTGTGGCGGGGGGGCCCGAGCAGTACTTC	CASSLVVAGGPEQYF
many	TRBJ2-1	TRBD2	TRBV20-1	TGCAGTGGTATAGCGGGGAGTTTATACAATGAGCAGTTCTTC	CSGIAGSLYNEQFF
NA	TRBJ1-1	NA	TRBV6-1	TGTGCCAGCACTATTAGGTCGGGGAACACTGAAGCTTTCTTT	CASTIRSGNTEAFF
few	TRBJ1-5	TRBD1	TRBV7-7	TGTGCCAGCAGCTTTATAGCAGGGGGTCTTGGCAATCAGCCCCAGCATTTT	CASSFIAGGLGNQPQHF
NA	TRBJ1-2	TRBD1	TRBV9	TGTGCCAGCAGCACGGGACAGGGAATTAGAGGCTACACCTTC	CASSTGQGIRGYTF
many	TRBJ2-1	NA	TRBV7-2	TGTGCCAGCAGCTTCGGGGTGGGGGGCGGCGAGCAGTTCTTC	CASSFGVGGGEQFF
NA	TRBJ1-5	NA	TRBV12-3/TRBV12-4	TGTGCCAGCCTAGACAGAATCAATCAGCCCCAGCATTTT	CASLDRINQPQHF
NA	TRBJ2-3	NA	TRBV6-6	TGTGCCAGCAAGGAAGGTGTAGGGCGATCCGGCACAGATACGCAGTATTTT	CASKEGVGRSGTDTQYF
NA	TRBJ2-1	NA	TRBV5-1	TGCGCCAGCCTTAAGTCTCAAGCGGATGAGCAGTTCTTC	CASLKSQADEQFF
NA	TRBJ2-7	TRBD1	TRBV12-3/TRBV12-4	TGTGCCAGCAGTTCAAGGGACAGGGGCTACGAGCAGTACTTC	CASSSRDRGYEQYF
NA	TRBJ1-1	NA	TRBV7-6	TGTGCCAGCAGCCGAGGAGCGCAGGGAGGAAACGAAGCTTTCTTT	CASSRGAQGGNEAFF
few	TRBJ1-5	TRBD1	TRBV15	TGTGCCACCAGCACAAGGACAGGGAATCAGCCCCAGCATTTT	CATSTRTGNQPQHF
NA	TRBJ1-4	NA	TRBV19	TGTGCCAGTAGTATAGTTTGGTCTAATGAAAAACTGTTTTTC	CASSIVWSNEKLFF
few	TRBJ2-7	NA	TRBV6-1	TGTGCCAGCAGTCAACGAGATGGTTACGAGCAGTACTTC	CASSQRDGYEQYF
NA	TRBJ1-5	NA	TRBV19	TGTGCCAGTAGTCAAATATATAGCAATCAGCCCCAGCATTTT	CASSQIYSNQPQHF
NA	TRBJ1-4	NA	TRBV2	TGTGCCAGCAGTGTTTTCAGAACTAATGAAAAACTGTTTTTT	CASSVFRTNEKLFF
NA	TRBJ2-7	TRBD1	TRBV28	TGTGCCAGCAGTTTATACCGTATCGCGAGACGGGACAGATCAACCTACGAGCAGTACTTC	CASSLYRIARRDRSTYEQYF
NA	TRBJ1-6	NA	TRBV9	TGTGCCAGCAGCGTAGGACCAGTAGACAATTCACCCCTCCACTTT	CASSVGPVDNSPLHF
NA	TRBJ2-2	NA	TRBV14	TGTGCCAGCAGCCAAGACTGGACCGGGGAGCTGTTTTTT	CASSQDWTGELFF
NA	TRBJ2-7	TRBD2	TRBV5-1	TGCGCCAGCAGCTTGGGACTAGCGGGCATTTACGAGCAGTACTTC	CASSLGLAGIYEQYF